This section outlines one T cell receptor beta chain sequence together with its context. This clone is a singleton in its sample. The antigen it binds to is not known. No much larger clonotype is one base removed from it; base qualities were not supplied. The immunoSEQ Assay, a bias-controlled multiplex PCR, was used to amplify TCRbeta CDR3 regions from genomic DNA. Regarding the original processing steps: The number of nucleated cells in each sample was estimated by amplification of reference gene primers within the assay. Sequence reads were collapsed and filtered to measure the absolute abundance of every unique TCRbeta CDR3 rearrangement. For each sample, productive Simpson clonality was calculated as the square root of Simpson's diversity index over productive rearrangements. The table comes from immuneACCESS by way of TCRdb, which keeps in-frame sequences with V and J called. Part of the clones is missing from these tables; in studies checked, under half for an unresolved V gene and the rest for unknown reasons. The D gene and trimming were derived from the DNA, and the V and J assignments and clone size from that table. The sample profile shows a few hundred thousand clones; 85% to 90% of them were found once. Jointly, the top ten make up more than 9% of the sample.

Enrolling through a virtual design, the prospective study's participants ranged in age from roughly 18 to 90 years and lived across around 25 United States geographic areas. To assign participants to cohorts, the prospective study relied on clinical history that participants themselves reported in a screening survey and a study questionnaire. Recovered participants in ImmuneRACE Cohort 3 were defined as having two consecutive negative NP/OP PCR tests, clearance from a healthcare professional, or resolution of symptoms. In the prospective study, mobile phlebotomists collected whole blood, serum and a nasopharyngeal or oropharyngeal swab from each participant. Prospective study participants could optionally give additional blood draws and questionnaires over an approximately two-month period. Blood samples from the prospective study were shipped frozen or at room temperature prior to DNA extraction.

This record comes from a study of blood T cell repertoires in COVID-19 (dated by TCRdb to 2018 to 2020). As for the study more broadly: Samples from collaborators originated in the United States, Italy and Spain and spanned both the acute and convalescent phases of COVID-19. The prospective study material was composed of cDNA or gDNA derived from T cells, B-cell-depleted T cells, or PBMCs. The dataset comprised deeply sampled blood TCRbeta repertoires from subjects exposed to, actively infected with, or recovered from COVID-19. The repertoires were made available in a free public database intended to serve as a resource for research on the immune response to SARS-CoV-2. Samples came from the ongoing ImmuneRACE study (first 160 participants) plus 1,254 subjects from 6 global collaborators. A de-identified subject ID, COVID-19 status, age in years and sex were almost always included in the sample metadata. HLA class I and class II types, where available, came from metadata supplied by the sample provider rather than from assay-based typing.

Overall study results and their limits: The quantity of clinical and demographic metadata differed by source and by participant and was supplied without curation.

This TCR came from a woman aged 18-29 years who had recovered from COVID-19. Material: PBMCs or T cells enriched from blood (not recorded which).

The CDR3 reads CAWSVGSTGGLNEKLFF. The bases are TGTGCCTGGAGTGTAGGGTCTACAGGGGGCCTGAATGAAAAACTGTTTTTT. The sequence joins TRBV30 to TRBJ1-4; 9 junctional bases match TRBD1. Via the germline V gene (reference sequence), CDR1 is GTSNPN and CDR2 SVGIG. From cysteine to phenylalanine, the CDR3 is 17 amino acids long. Kept here is only the CDR3 DNA, which spans 51 bases and is read in frame from base 1. Ends trimmed: V by 0 bases, J by 5 bases; bases unmatched to a gene: 10.